This T cell receptor beta chain was captured by sequencing in a study of blood T cell repertoires in COVID-19. Study context: Sites across the United States, Italy and Spain contributed samples from acute and convalescent COVID-19. T cells, B-cell-depleted T cells, or PBMCs provided the cDNA or gDNA that served as material.

As handled by the study authors: The authors estimated nucleated cell counts from reference gene primer amplification. The assay was immunoSEQ multiplex PCR, and TCRdb's table has in-frame clones only and misses some. V, J and clone size are those of that table, while D and trimming were read from the DNA. The table records 100,000 to 140,000 clones, approximately 88% of them present only once. Material: peripheral blood. The clonotype comes from a man in his fifties or sixties with active or convalescent COVID-19.

The CDR3 protein is CATSREGRGLRMNTEAFF. The CDR3 DNA reads TGTGCCACCAGCAGAGAAGGTAGGGGGCTAAGGATGAACACTGAAGCTTTCTTT. The V and J genes are TRBV15 and TRBJ1-1; 7 positions match TRBD1. The CDR3 covers 18 residues. The ends lost 0 bases at V and 0 bases at J; junction bases unmatched: 10. Germline V gene sequence: CDR1 LNHNV, CDR2 YYDKDF (reference sequence).